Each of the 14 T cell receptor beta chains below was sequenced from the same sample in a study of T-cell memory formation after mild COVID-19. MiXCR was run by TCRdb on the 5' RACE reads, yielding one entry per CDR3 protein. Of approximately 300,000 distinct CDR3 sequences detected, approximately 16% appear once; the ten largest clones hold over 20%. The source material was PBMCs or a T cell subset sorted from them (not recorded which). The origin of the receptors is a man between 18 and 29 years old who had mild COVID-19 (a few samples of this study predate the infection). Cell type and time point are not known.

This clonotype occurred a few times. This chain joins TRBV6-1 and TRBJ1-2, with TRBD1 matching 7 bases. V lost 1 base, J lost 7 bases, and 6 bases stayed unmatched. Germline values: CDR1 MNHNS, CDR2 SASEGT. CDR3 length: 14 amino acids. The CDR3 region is CASSEEAGGPGYTF. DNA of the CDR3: TGTGCCAGCAGTGAAGAGGCAGGGGGGCCTGGCTACACCTTC.

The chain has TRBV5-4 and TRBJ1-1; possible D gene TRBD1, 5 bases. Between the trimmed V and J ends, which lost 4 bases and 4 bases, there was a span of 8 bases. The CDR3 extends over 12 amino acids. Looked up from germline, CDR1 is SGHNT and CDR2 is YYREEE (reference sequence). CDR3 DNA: TGTGCCAGCAGCACTGGGACCACTGAAGCTTTCTTT. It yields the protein CASSTGTTEAFF.

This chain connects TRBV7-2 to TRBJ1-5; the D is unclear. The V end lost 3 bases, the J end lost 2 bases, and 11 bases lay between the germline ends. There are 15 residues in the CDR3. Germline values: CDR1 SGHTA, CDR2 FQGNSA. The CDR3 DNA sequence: TGTGCCAGCAGCTTTTGGGATGGGGGCAATCAGCCCCAGCATTTT. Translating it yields CASSFWDGGNQPQHF.

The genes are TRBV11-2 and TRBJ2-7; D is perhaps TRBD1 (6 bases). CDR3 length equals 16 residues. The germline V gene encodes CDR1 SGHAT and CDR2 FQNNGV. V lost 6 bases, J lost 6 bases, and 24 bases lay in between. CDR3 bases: TGTGCCAGCAGTTCAGGCCCGACTACAGGGAGCGGCGAGCAGTACGTC. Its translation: CASSSGPTTGSGEQYV.

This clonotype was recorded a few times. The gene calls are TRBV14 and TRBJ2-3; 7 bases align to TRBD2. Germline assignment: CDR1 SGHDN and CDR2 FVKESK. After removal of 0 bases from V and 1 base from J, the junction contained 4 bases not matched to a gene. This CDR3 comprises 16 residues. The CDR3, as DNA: TGTGCCAGCAGCCAAGATTCCGGACTAGGCACAGATACGCAGTATTTT. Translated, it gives CASSQDSGLGTDTQYF.

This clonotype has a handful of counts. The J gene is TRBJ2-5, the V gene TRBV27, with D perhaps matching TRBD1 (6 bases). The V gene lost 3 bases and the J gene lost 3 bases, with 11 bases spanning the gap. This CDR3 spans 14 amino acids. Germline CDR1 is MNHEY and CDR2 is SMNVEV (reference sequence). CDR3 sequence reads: CASSLMPGEETQYF. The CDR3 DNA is TGTGCCAGCAGTTTGATGCCAGGGGAAGAGACCCAGTACTTC.

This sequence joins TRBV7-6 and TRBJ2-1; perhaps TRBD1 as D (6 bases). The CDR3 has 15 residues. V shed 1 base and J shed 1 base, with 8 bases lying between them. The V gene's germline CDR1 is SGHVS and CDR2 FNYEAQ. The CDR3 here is CASSLDRASYNEQFF. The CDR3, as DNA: TGTGCCAGCAGCTTAGACAGGGCTTCCTACAATGAGCAGTTCTTC.

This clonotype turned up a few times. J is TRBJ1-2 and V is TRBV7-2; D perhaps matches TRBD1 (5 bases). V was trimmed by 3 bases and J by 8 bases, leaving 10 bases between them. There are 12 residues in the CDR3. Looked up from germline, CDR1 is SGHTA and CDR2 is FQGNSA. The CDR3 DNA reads TGTGCCAGCAGCTTTGGAGAGGGGGGCTACACCTTC. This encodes CASSFGEGGYTF.

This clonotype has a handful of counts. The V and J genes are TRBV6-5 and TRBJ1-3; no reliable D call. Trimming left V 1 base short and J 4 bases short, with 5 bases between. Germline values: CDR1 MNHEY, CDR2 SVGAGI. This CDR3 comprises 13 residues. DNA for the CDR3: TGTGCCAGCAGTTACTTCGGGGGAAACACCATATATTTT. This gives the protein CASSYFGGNTIYF.

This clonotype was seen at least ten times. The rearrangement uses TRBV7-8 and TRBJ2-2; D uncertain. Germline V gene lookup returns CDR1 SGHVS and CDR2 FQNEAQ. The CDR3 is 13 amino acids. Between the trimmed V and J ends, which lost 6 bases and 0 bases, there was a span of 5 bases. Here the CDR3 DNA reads TGTGCCAGCAGGAACACGAACACCGGGGAGCTGTTTTTT. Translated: CASRNTNTGELFF.

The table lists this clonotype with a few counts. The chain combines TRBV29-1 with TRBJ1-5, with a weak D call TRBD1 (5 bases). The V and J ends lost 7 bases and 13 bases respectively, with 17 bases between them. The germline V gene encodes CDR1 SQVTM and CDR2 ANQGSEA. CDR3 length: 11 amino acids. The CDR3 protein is CSAVFLGTQHF. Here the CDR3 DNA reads TGCAGCGCTGTATTCCTGGGGACGCAGCATTTT.

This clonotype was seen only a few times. CDR3 residues: CASSQNTGLSDTQYF. In DNA form, the CDR3 reads TGTGCCAGCAGCCAAAATACAGGACTGTCAGATACGCAGTATTTT. V usage is TRBV11-3 and J usage is TRBJ2-3; D may be TRBD1 or TRBD2 (5 bases each). Germline CDR1 is SGHNT and CDR2 is YENEEA. The CDR3 covers 15 residues. V gave up 5 bases and J gave up 4 bases, with 16 bases separating them. The full variable domain, its missing parts supplied by reference TRBV11-3 and TRBJ2-3, is EAGVVQSPRYKIIEKKQPVAFWCNPISGHNTLYWYLQNLGQGPELLIRYENEEAVDDSQLPKDRFSAERLKGVDSTLKIQPAELGDSAVYLCASSQNTGLSDTQYFGPGTRLTVL.

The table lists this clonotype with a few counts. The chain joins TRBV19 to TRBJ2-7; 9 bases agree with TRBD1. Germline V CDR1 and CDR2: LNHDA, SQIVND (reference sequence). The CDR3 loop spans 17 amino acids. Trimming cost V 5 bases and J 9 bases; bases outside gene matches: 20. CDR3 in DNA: TGTGCCAGTAGTGCTCCTACCCGGACAGGGGAACCCCCGTGGCAGTACTTC. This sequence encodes CASSAPTRTGEPPWQYF. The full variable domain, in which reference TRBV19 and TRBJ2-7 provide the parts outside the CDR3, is DGGITQSPKYLFRKEGQNVTLSCEQNLNHDAMYWYRQDPGQGLRLIYYSQIVNDFQKGDIAEGYSVSREKKESFPLTVTSAQKNPTAFYLCASSAPTRTGEPPWQYFGPGTRLTVT.

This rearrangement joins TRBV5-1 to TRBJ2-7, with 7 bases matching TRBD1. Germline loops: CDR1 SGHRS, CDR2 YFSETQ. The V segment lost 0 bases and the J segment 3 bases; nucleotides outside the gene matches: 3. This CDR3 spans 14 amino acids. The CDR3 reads CASSLAPGGYEQYV. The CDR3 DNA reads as TGCGCCAGCAGCTTGGCCCCAGGGGGCTACGAGCAGTACGTC.